The 28 T cell receptor beta chains below were found in one sample sequenced in a study of Graves' ophthalmopathy and Graves' hyperthyroidism. Beta-chain TCR CDR3 regions were amplified from RNA transcripts. The library came from an HTBI-primed first-round RT-PCR and a second-round multiplex PCR. Each CDR3 protein gets one entry after TCRdb re-called the multiplex PCR reads with MiXCR. The sample has 40,000 or so distinct CDR3 sequences; 50% are singletons. Sequencing was carried out using peripheral blood. These receptors all stem from an adult woman with stable Graves' hyperthyroidism.

The chain has TRBV7-2 and TRBJ2-7; TRBD2 aligns across 8 bases. With 6 bases clipped from V and 6 bases from J, the junction kept 7 bases outside the gene matches. This CDR3 spans 13 amino acids. The germline CDR1 and CDR2 sequences are SGHTA and FQGNSA. Here the CDR3 DNA reads TGTGCCAGCAGAGATCGGGAGGGACCCGAGCAGTACTTC. Translated, it gives CASRDREGPEQYF.

This clonotype was seen only a few times. V and J are TRBV5-6 and TRBJ2-7; no clear D gene. Trimming took 4 bases from V and 1 from J, leaving 21 bases between them. Per the germline V gene, CDR1 is SGHDT and CDR2 is YYEEEE. The CDR3 totals 17 residues. Here the CDR3 reads CASSPHPGSQQSYEQYF. In nucleotides, the CDR3 is TGTGCCAGCAGCCCCCACCCAGGCAGCCAACAATCCTACGAGCAGTACTTC.

This clonotype has only one observation. V and J are TRBV25-1 and TRBJ2-7; TRBD1 matches 7 bases. Per germline, CDR1 MGHDK and CDR2 SYGVNS. J lost 6 bases, V lost 6 bases, and 5 bases had no gene match. The CDR3 consists of 12 residues. The CDR3 sequence: CASRTTGSEQYF. The DNA for the CDR3 is TGTGCCAGCAGGACGACAGGGTCCGAGCAGTACTTC.

The V call is TRBV20-1, the J call TRBJ1-2; TRBD1 matches 10 bases. The V gene's germline CDR1 is DFQATT and CDR2 SNEGSKA (reference sequence). The ends lost 0 bases at V and 7 bases at J; junction bases unmatched: 8. This CDR3 has 15 amino acids. This CDR3 reads CSARDPTGGASGYTF. CDR3 bases: TGCAGTGCTAGAGATCCGACAGGGGGCGCATCTGGCTACACCTTC.

This clonotype showed up many times. V gene TRBV9 combines with J gene TRBJ1-2, with 11 bases identical to TRBD1. The CDR3 is 15 amino acids. The germline V gene encodes CDR1 SGDLS and CDR2 YYNGEE. Trimming at V came to 0 bases and at J to 8 bases, leaving 6 bases not matched to a gene. CDR3 DNA: TGTGCCAGCAGCGTAGGCGGGACAGGGGGACGGGGCTACACCTTC. The encoded protein is CASSVGGTGGRGYTF.

The CDR3 spells CAISESSAEATEAFF. Written as DNA, the CDR3 is TGTGCCATCAGTGAGTCGTCTGCCGAGGCCACTGAAGCTTTCTTT. V usage is TRBV10-3 and J usage is TRBJ1-1; D remains unclear. This CDR3 region has 15 residues. The V gene lost 0 bases and the J gene lost 4 bases, with 12 bases spanning the gap. Per the germline V gene, CDR1 is ENHRY and CDR2 is SYGVKD.

This clonotype was seen many times. The V and J genes are TRBV7-3 and TRBJ2-6; 7 positions match TRBD1. CDR3 length equals 19 residues. Germline CDR1 reads SGHTA; CDR2 reads FQGTGA. V trimming: 5 bases; J trimming: 0 bases; junction bases outside the gene matches: 13. CDR3 sequence reads: CASSPTTGTQNSGANVLTF. In DNA form, the CDR3 reads TGTGCCAGCAGCCCGACGACAGGGACCCAAAACTCTGGGGCCAACGTCCTGACTTTC.

Regarding this clonotype: No conserved phenylalanine or tryptophan ends this CDR3, so it is likely a read error. This chain joins TRBV7-6 and TRBJ1-1; the D gene is possibly TRBD1 (6 bases). V lost 3 bases and J lost 6, with 8 bases in between. CDR1 SGHVS and CDR2 FNYEAQ come from the germline V gene. The CDR3 runs to 12 residues. CDR3 region: CASSFTGPEAFS. The CDR3 nucleotides read TGTGCCAGCAGCTTTACAGGGCCTGAAGCTTTCTCT.

This clonotype was seen only once. V and J are TRBV7-9 and TRBJ1-1; D is unresolved. Germline CDR1 SEHNR, CDR2 FQNEAQ (reference sequence). The CDR3 has 12 amino acids. V shed 5 bases and J shed 6 bases, with 10 bases lying between them. The CDR3 nucleotides read TGTGCCAGCAGCCGCCTTGGAGCTGAAGCTTTCTTT. It codes for CASSRLGAEAFF.

This chain links TRBV29-1 with TRBJ2-5; D gene ambiguous. V shed 4 bases and J shed 5 bases, with 11 bases lying between them. The CDR3 extends over 12 amino acids. Germline V gene data show CDR1 as SQVTM and CDR2 as ANQGSEA. The CDR3 is CSVGRLGETQYF. CDR3 nucleotide sequence: TGCAGCGTTGGGCGGCTAGGGGAGACCCAGTACTTC.

This clonotype was detected ten times or more. J is TRBJ2-6 and V is TRBV9, with D maybe TRBD1 (5 bases). V lost 4 bases to trimming and J lost 4 bases, with 12 bases between them. Germline CDR1 reads SGDLS; CDR2 reads YYNGEE. CDR3 length: 15 amino acids. The CDR3 DNA is TGTGCCAGCAGCCCCCCAGGGTCCGGGGCCAACGTCCTGACTTTC. As protein: CASSPPGSGANVLTF.

The table lists this clonotype with many counts. The rearrangement uses TRBV27 and TRBJ2-7; D may be TRBD2 (6 bases). V lost 5 bases, J lost 6 bases, and 14 bases lay in between. The CDR3 contains 13 residues. Germline V gene data show CDR1 as MNHEY and CDR2 as SMNVEV (reference sequence). The CDR3, as DNA: TGTGCCAGCAGTCCTTTGCGGGAAGGCGAGCAGTACTTC. Amino acids: CASSPLREGEQYF.

The rearrangement uses TRBV10-1 and TRBJ2-5, with D unresolved. V lost 0 bases to trimming and J lost 1 base, with 6 bases between them. Germline V gives CDR1 WNHNN, CDR2 SYGVQD (reference sequence). This CDR3 contains 14 residues. CDR3 loop: CASSESTSQETQYF. CDR3 coding DNA: TGCGCCAGCAGTGAGTCGACAAGCCAAGAGACCCAGTACTTC.

There are a few counts of this clonotype. The genes are TRBV10-3 and TRBJ1-6; 8 bases line up with TRBD1. J was trimmed by 7 bases and V by 3 bases; bases with no gene match: 5. This CDR3 region has 15 residues. CDR1 and CDR2 (germline): ENHRY, SYGVKD. This CDR3 reads CAISENDRGNSPLHF. DNA for the CDR3: TGTGCCATCAGTGAAAATGACAGGGGCAATTCACCCCTCCACTTT.

Concerning this clonotype itself: A junction boundary mismatches the germline segment, possibly from a read error. The chain has TRBV19 and TRBJ1-1; the D is unclear. This CDR3 spans 16 amino acids. Per germline, CDR1 LNHDA and CDR2 SQIVND (reference sequence). Written as DNA, the CDR3 is TGTGCCAGCAGCGCGGAAGCAGGAGGAGTTAACACTGAAGCTCTCTTT. Its protein product is CASSAEAGGVNTEALF.

The chain links TRBV28 to TRBJ2-1; no clear D gene. Germline V lookup: CDR1 MDHEN, CDR2 SYDVKM. CDR3 length equals 13 residues. Trimming took 3 bases from V and 9 from J, leaving 12 bases between them. Written as DNA, the CDR3 is TGTGCCAGCAGTTTTTTGGGGTCCGGTGAGCAGTTCTTC. The encoded protein is CASSFLGSGEQFF.

This clonotype was seen a handful of times. V gene TRBV20-1 combines with J gene TRBJ1-2; D may be TRBD1 (6 bases). CDR1 and CDR2 (germline): DFQATT, SNEGSKA (reference sequence). The CDR3 consists of 12 residues. V dropped 6 bases and J dropped 4 bases, with 12 bases sitting between them. CDR3 loop: CSAYRDTYGYTF. The CDR3 region has the DNA TGCAGTGCATACCGGGACACCTATGGCTACACCTTC.

This clonotype was observed many times. The rearrangement links TRBV20-1 to TRBJ2-3; the D gene could be TRBD1 or TRBD2 (5 bases each). The V gene lost 3 bases and the J gene lost 7 bases, with 17 bases spanning the gap. Germline CDR1 DFQATT, CDR2 SNEGSKA (reference sequence). This CDR3 has 14 residues. The DNA for the CDR3 is TGCAGTGCTAGGGAAATCGGATGGGGGAATACGCAGTATTTT. This gives the protein CSAREIGWGNTQYF.

V gene TRBV2 combines with J gene TRBJ1-4; D is perhaps TRBD1 (5 bases). In germline, CDR1 is SNHLY, CDR2 FYNNEI. V was clipped by 6 bases and J by 4 bases, with 15 bases between them. This CDR3 spans 15 amino acids. Written as DNA, the CDR3 is TGTGCCAGCAGACTTGGGGGACCGTATAATGAAAAACTGTTTTTT. This sequence encodes CASRLGGPYNEKLFF.

This clonotype showed up just a few times. The rearrangement links TRBV24-1 to TRBJ2-5; 10 bases are a match to TRBD1. The length of the CDR3 is 14 residues. J gave up 4 bases and V 10 bases, and 8 bases lay outside the gene matches. Germline loops: CDR1 KGHDR, CDR2 SFDVKD. The DNA of the CDR3 is TGTGCCACTGGGGACAGGGGAGTAGGAGAGACCCAGTACTTC. Its protein is CATGDRGVGETQYF.

In this sample, this clonotype turned up many times. The rearrangement joins TRBV11-2 to TRBJ2-7; D tentatively fits TRBD1 or TRBD2 (5 bases each). Trimming took off 3 bases at V and 0 bases at J, with 18 bases between the two ends. The CDR3 spans 17 residues. The germline V gene encodes CDR1 SGHAT and CDR2 FQNNGV. The CDR3 loop is CASSFLSGTGSSYEQYF. In DNA, the CDR3 is TGTGCCAGCAGCTTCCTTTCCGGGACGGGAAGCTCCTACGAGCAGTACTTC.

The V and J genes are TRBV11-2 and TRBJ2-7; TRBD2 agrees at 16 bases. This CDR3 has 15 residues. The J segment lost 6 bases and the V segment lost 5 bases, leaving 4 bases of the junction unmatched. Germline-derived CDR1 and CDR2 are SGHAT and FQNNGV. CDR3 protein: CASSQGLAGGAEQYF. CDR3 bases: TGTGCCAGCAGCCAGGGACTAGCGGGAGGGGCCGAGCAGTACTTC.

This clonotype was recorded at least ten times. V is TRBV10-3 and J is TRBJ1-5, with D unclear. Germline assignment: CDR1 ENHRY and CDR2 SYGVKD. Trimming took off 7 bases at V and 7 bases at J, with 14 bases between the two ends. The CDR3 has 13 amino acids. DNA for the CDR3: TGTGCCATCAAGGCCCACGACGGGCAGCCCCAGCATTTT. This sequence encodes CAIKAHDGQPQHF.

This clonotype came up many times. The chain is built from TRBV4-2 and TRBJ1-4; D unclear. From germline, CDR1 is LGHNA and CDR2 YNFKEQ. Trimming stripped 0 bases from V and 4 bases from J, with 6 bases between. This CDR3 has 14 amino acids. The CDR3 nucleotides read TGTGCCAGCAGCCAAGATCGTAGTAATGAAAAACTGTTTTTT. As protein: CASSQDRSNEKLFF.

Ten or more counts support this clonotype. V and J are TRBV27 and TRBJ1-2; TRBD1 is a possible D gene (6 bases). The CDR3 has 13 residues. Trimming stripped 5 bases from V and 4 bases from J, with 11 bases between. Germline CDR1 is MNHEY and CDR2 is SMNVEV (reference sequence). CDR3 region: CASSRGATYGYTF. The CDR3, as DNA: TGTGCCAGCAGTAGGGGGGCGACCTATGGCTACACCTTC.

This chain links TRBV10-3 with TRBJ1-4; possible D gene TRBD1, 6 bases. The CDR3 runs 13 residues. Deletions cut 3 bases from V and 7 bases from J, with 9 bases between. CDR1 and CDR2 from the germline V gene are ENHRY and SYGVKD. Written as DNA, the CDR3 is TGTGCCATCAGTGAAGGGGGATCTGAAAAACTGTTTTTT. This encodes CAISEGGSEKLFF.

This clonotype was seen repeatedly, ten times or more. The rearrangement links TRBV19 to TRBJ1-5; D is undetermined. CDR1 LNHDA and CDR2 SQIVND come from the germline V gene (reference sequence). The CDR3 is 11 residues long. V lost 1 base to trimming and J lost 6 bases, with 1 base between them. The CDR3 here is CASSIGQPQHF. The CDR3 DNA reads as TGTGCCAGTAGTATAGGTCAGCCCCAGCATTTT.

This clonotype was found many times. The chain employs TRBV7-8 and TRBJ2-2; 10 bases align to TRBD2. V was clipped by 3 bases and J by 0 bases; unmatched bases: 1. The CDR3 is 16 amino acids. Germline V gene data show CDR1 as SGHVS and CDR2 as FQNEAQ. The DNA for the CDR3 is TGTGCCAGCAGCTTTACTAGCGGGGCGAACACCGGGGAGCTGTTTTTT. Amino acids: CASSFTSGANTGELFF.